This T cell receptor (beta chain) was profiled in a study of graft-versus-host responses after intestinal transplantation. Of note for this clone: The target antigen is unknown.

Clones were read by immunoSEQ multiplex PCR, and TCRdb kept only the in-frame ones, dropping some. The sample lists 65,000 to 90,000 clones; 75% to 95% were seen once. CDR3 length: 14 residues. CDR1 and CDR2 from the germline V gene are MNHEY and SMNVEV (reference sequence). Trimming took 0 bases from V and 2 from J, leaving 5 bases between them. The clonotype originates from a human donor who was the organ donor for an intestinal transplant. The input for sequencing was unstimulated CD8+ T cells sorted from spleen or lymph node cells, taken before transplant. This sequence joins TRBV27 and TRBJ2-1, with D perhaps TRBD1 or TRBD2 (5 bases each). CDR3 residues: CASSLSGAYNEQFF. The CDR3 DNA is TGTGCCAGCAGTTTATCGGGGGCCTACAATGAGCAGTTCTTC.